What follows describes a single TCR beta chain. Source study methods: ImmunoSEQ output lacked quality scores and full-length reads, limiting matched filtering. Sequencing was performed with immunoSEQ multiplex PCR; in TCRdb, only in-frame clones are kept and a portion is missing. That table is the source of V, J and clone size, and D and trimming were worked out from the DNA. The profile covers 2 million to 2.5 million clones, with approximately 96% appearing a single time and more than 0.1% taken by the ten largest. Trimming removed 4 bases from V and 7 bases from J; junction bases left unmatched: 10. Germline-derived CDR1 and CDR2 are SGHTA and FQGNSA. This CDR3 spans 14 amino acids. This sample stems from a study of shared clonotypes between healthy human individuals.

The receptor was isolated from a man aged 18 to 35 in good health. J is TRBJ2-7 and V is TRBV7-2; 7 bases match TRBD1. Sequenced: naive CD4+ T cells sorted from blood. This sample's subset: CD45RA+ positively selected. In nucleotides, the CDR3 is TGTGCCAGCAGCTCTTGGACAGGCCCTAAGGAGCAGTACTTC. It translates to CASSSWTGPKEQYF.